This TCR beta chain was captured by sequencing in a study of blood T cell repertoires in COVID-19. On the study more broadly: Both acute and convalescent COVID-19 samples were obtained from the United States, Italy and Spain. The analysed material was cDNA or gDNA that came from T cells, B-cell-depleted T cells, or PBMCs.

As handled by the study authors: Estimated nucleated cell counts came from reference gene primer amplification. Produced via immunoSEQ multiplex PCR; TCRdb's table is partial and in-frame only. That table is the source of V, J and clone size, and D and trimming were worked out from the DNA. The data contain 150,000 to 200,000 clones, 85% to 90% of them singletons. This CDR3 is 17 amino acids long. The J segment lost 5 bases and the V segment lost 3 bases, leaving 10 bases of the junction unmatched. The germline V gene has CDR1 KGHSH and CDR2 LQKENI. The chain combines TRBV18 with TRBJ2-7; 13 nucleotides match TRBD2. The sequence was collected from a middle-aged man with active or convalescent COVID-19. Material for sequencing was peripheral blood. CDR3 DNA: TGTGCCAGCTCACCGCCGGGAGGACTAGCGGGAGACAACGAGCAGTACTTC. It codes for CASSPPGGLAGDNEQYF. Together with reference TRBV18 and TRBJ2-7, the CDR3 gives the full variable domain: NAGVMQNPRHLVRRRGQEARLRCSPMKGHSHVYWYRQLPEEGLKFMVYLQKENIIDESGMPKERFSAEFPKEGPSILRIQQVVRGDSAAYFCASSPPGGLAGDNEQYFGPGTRLTVT.